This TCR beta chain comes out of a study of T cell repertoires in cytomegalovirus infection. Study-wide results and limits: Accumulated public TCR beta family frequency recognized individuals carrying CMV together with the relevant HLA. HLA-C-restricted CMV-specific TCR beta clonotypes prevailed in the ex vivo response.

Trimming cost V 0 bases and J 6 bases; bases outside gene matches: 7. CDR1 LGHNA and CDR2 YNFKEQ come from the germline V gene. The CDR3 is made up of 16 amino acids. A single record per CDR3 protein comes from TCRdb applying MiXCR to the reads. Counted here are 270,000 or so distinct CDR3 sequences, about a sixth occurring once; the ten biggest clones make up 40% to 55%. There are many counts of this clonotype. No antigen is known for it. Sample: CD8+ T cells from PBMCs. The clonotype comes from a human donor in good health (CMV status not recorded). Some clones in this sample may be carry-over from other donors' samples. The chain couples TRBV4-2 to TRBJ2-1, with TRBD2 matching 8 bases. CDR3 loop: CASSQDQGLASNEQFF. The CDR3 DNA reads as TGTGCCAGCAGCCAAGATCAAGGACTAGCCAGCAATGAGCAGTTCTTC.